Below are 30 T cell receptor beta chains sequenced from a single sample in a study of cytomegalovirus exposure and HLA in healthy donors. 13 Jbeta primers and 60 Vbeta primers were used for the PCR. TCRdb's table, derived via immunoSEQ multiplex PCR, lists solely in-frame clones and lacks some. The table has approximately 91,000 clones, roughly four fifths seen once. Sequenced material: PBMCs. The receptors were gathered from a human donor in good health.

This chain links TRBV14 with TRBJ2-4; possible D gene TRBD2, 6 bases. Germline V gene lookup returns CDR1 SGHDN and CDR2 FVKESK. Trimming removed 0 bases from V and 9 bases from J, with 15 bases in between. The CDR3 covers 15 residues. For the CDR3, the DNA is TGTGCCAGCAGCCAAGATCACGGGGGAGCGTTCATTCAGTACTTC. Its translation: CASSQDHGGAFIQYF.

The V call is TRBV19, the J call TRBJ2-7, with 7 bases identical to TRBD2. Looked up from germline, CDR1 is LNHDA and CDR2 is SQIVND (reference sequence). V lost 5 bases to trimming and J lost 2 bases; unmatched junction nucleotides: 9. CDR3 length: 15 amino acids. The CDR3 protein is CASSPTAGGTYEQYF. DNA of the CDR3: TGTGCCAGTAGTCCTACCGCCGGGGGGACCTACGAGCAGTACTTC.

The DNA of the CDR3 is TGTGCCAGCAGCTTAAACACCTTAGCCAAAAACATTCAGTACTTC. Translated, it gives CASSLNTLAKNIQYF. The rearrangement joins TRBV7-3 to TRBJ2-4; D unclear. Germline assignment: CDR1 SGHTA and CDR2 FQGTGA. The CDR3 is made up of 15 amino acids. Trimming shortened V by 1 base and J by 0 bases, and 7 bases separated the two germline ends.

The J gene is TRBJ1-2, the V gene TRBV18, with TRBD1 matching 8 bases. The germline V gene encodes CDR1 KGHSH and CDR2 LQKENI. CDR3 length: 15 residues. J lost 2 bases, V lost 6 bases, and 8 bases had no gene match. CDR3 loop: CASSQTGAGNYGYTF. The DNA for the CDR3 is TGTGCCAGCTCGCAGACAGGGGCTGGGAACTATGGCTACACCTTC.

This clone has only one observation. V is TRBV15 and J is TRBJ1-3; weak D call: TRBD1 (6 bases). The V end lost 4 bases, the J end lost 4 bases, and 11 bases lay between the germline ends. The germline V gene has CDR1 LNHNV and CDR2 YYDKDF (reference sequence). This CDR3 spans 14 amino acids. The CDR3 region is CATSTRQVGNTIYF. The CDR3 region has the DNA TGTGCCACCAGCACTCGACAGGTGGGAAACACCATATATTTT.

The chain carries TRBV28 and TRBJ1-4; TRBD1 might be the D (6 bases). The CDR3 runs 13 residues. Germline V lookup: CDR1 MDHEN, CDR2 SYDVKM. The V end lost 8 bases, the J end lost 8 bases, and 15 bases lay between the germline ends. The CDR3 sequence is CASYTQGNEKLFF. The CDR3, as DNA: TGTGCCAGCTATACCCAGGGGAACGAAAAACTGTTTTTT.

In DNA form, the CDR3 reads TGTGCCTGGTATCGCGGGGGGGCAAGCGAGCAGTTCTTC. This sequence encodes CAWYRGGASEQFF. The gene calls are TRBV30 and TRBJ2-1, with 9 positions matching TRBD2. Germline V lookup: CDR1 GTSNPN, CDR2 SVGIG (reference sequence). Trimming removed 5 bases from V and 10 bases from J; junction bases left unmatched: 9. This CDR3 is 13 amino acids long. The full variable domain, its missing parts supplied by reference TRBV30 and TRBJ2-1, is SQTIHQWPATLVQPVGSPLSLECTVEGTSNPNLYWYRQAAGRGLQLLFYSVGIGQISSEVPQNLSASRPQDRQFILSSKKLLLSDSGFYLCAWYRGGASEQFFGPGTRLTVL.

V usage is TRBV5-1 and J usage is TRBJ2-6, with 7 bases that match TRBD1. The CDR3 contains 17 residues. Germline CDR1 SGHRS, CDR2 YFSETQ. Trimming at V came to 2 bases and at J to 0 bases, leaving 5 bases not matched to a gene. The chain's CDR3 is CASSFRQGGSGANVLTF. The CDR3 DNA reads TGCGCCAGCAGCTTCAGACAGGGCGGCTCTGGGGCCAACGTCCTGACTTTC.

The genes are TRBV28 and TRBJ2-2; perhaps TRBD2 as D (6 bases). Germline CDR1 MDHEN, CDR2 SYDVKM. This CDR3 has 13 residues. V lost 1 base and J lost 6, with 6 bases in between. This chain's CDR3 is CASSLSGAGELFF. The CDR3 nucleotides are TGTGCCAGCAGTTTATCGGGGGCCGGGGAGCTGTTTTTT.

The V call is TRBV9, the J call TRBJ2-2; TRBD1 agrees at 7 bases. CDR1 is SGDLS, CDR2 YYNGEE, per germline. V lost 6 bases, J lost 7 bases, and 6 bases stayed unmatched. The CDR3 is made up of 13 amino acids. CDR3 residues: CASTQGRIGELFF. The CDR3 DNA reads as TGTGCCAGCACACAGGGGCGAATCGGGGAGCTGTTTTTT.

CDR3 amino acids: CSGGARGSYNEQFF. CDR3 nucleotides: TGCAGCGGGGGCGCAAGGGGCTCCTACAATGAGCAGTTCTTC. J is TRBJ2-1 and V is TRBV29-1; D may be TRBD1 (5 bases). Germline V CDR1 and CDR2: SQVTM, ANQGSEA. The V and J ends lost 7 bases and 0 bases respectively, with 13 bases between them. This CDR3 contains 14 residues.

Concerning this clone: One end of the junction is discordant with germline, which a read error may explain. The rearrangement joins TRBV5-6 to TRBJ1-2; tentative D call: TRBD1 (6 bases). CDR1 is SGHDT, CDR2 YYEEEE, per germline. The CDR3 has 14 amino acids. CDR3 sequence reads: CVSSSGQRGYGYTF. Written as DNA, the CDR3 is TGTGTCAGCAGCTCTGGACAGCGGGGGTATGGCTACACCTTC. The variable domain in full, completed from reference TRBV5-6 and TRBJ1-2, reads DAGVTQSPTHLIKTRGQQVTLRCSPKSGHDTVSWYQQALGQGPQFIFQYYEEEERQRGNFPDRFSGHQFPNYSSELNVNALLLGDSALYLCVSSSGQRGYGYTFGSGTRLTVV.

The rearrangement joins TRBV5-1 to TRBJ2-1; 11 positions agree with TRBD2. The CDR3 loop spans 16 amino acids. V shed 0 bases, J shed 5 bases, and the junction held 4 bases outside the gene matches. The germline V gene has CDR1 SGHRS and CDR2 YFSETQ. The CDR3 sequence: CASSLGLAGGHNEQFF. Here the CDR3 DNA reads TGCGCCAGCAGCTTGGGGCTAGCGGGAGGCCACAATGAGCAGTTCTTC.

Points on this clone: Other DNA sequences within the sample encode an identical CDR3. This chain joins TRBV18 and TRBJ2-1; 16 bases align to TRBD2. Germline-derived CDR1 and CDR2 are KGHSH and LQKENI. V gave up 3 bases and J gave up 7 bases; unmatched junction bases: 3. The CDR3 sequence is 16 residues long. The CDR3 region has the DNA TGTGCCAGCTCACCGCCGGGACTAGCGGGAGGGAATGAGCAGTTCTTC. It encodes CASSPPGLAGGNEQFF.

The V and J genes are TRBV19 and TRBJ2-5; unclear D gene. The length of the CDR3 is 14 residues. The V gene lost 4 bases and the J gene lost 4 bases, with 13 bases spanning the gap. Germline CDR1 is LNHDA and CDR2 is SQIVND (reference sequence). Written as DNA, the CDR3 is TGTGCCAGTAGTAGTAGTGCCGAGAGAGAGACCCAGTACTTC. Its translation is CASSSSAERETQYF.

The gene calls are TRBV6-6 and TRBJ2-7; 9 bases fit TRBD2. Germline V gene lookup returns CDR1 MNHNY and CDR2 SVGAGI (reference sequence). CDR3 size: 15 residues. V lost 4 bases to trimming and J lost 6 bases; unmatched junction nucleotides: 10. The CDR3: CASSSSPSGKGEQYF. The CDR3 bases are TGTGCCAGCAGTTCCTCCCCTAGCGGGAAGGGCGAGCAGTACTTC.

CDR3 loop: CASSQVRADEQFF. In DNA form, the CDR3 reads TGCGCCAGCAGCCAAGTGAGAGCGGATGAGCAGTTCTTC. The chain couples TRBV4-1 to TRBJ2-1; perhaps TRBD2 as D (5 bases). The germline V and J ends were trimmed by 1 base and 8 bases, with 9 bases remaining between them. The CDR3 covers 13 residues. Germline CDR1 reads MGHRA; CDR2 reads YSYEKL.

The V gene is TRBV29-1, the J gene TRBJ2-7; D ambiguous. There are 13 residues in the CDR3. Per germline, CDR1 SQVTM and CDR2 ANQGSEA. The V and J ends lost 5 bases and 7 bases respectively, with 18 bases between them. The CDR3 DNA reads as TGCAGCGTTCAAGGGATACAAGCGTCAGAGCAGTACTTC. This gives the protein CSVQGIQASEQYF.

The chain combines TRBV27 with TRBJ2-3; the D gene is possibly TRBD2 (7 bases). The ends were cut back, 5 bases at V and 0 bases at J, with 15 bases in the middle. The CDR3 extends over 16 amino acids. Germline V CDR1 and CDR2: MNHEY, SMNVEV (reference sequence). In DNA, the CDR3 is TGTGCCAGCAGTAGGACAGCGGGGATTAGCACAGATACGCAGTATTTT. This sequence encodes CASSRTAGISTDTQYF.

This chain uses TRBV6-1 with TRBJ2-7, with no clear D. CDR1 MNHNS and CDR2 SASEGT come from the germline V gene. Deletions cut 1 base from V and 6 bases from J, with 10 bases between. The CDR3 extends over 13 amino acids. CDR3 nucleotide sequence: TGTGCCAGCAGTGAAGGACGCGGCAGCGAGCAGTACTTC. Its protein is CASSEGRGSEQYF.

The chain is built from TRBV11-2 and TRBJ2-3; 7 bases align to TRBD1. This CDR3 has 15 amino acids. Germline loops: CDR1 SGHAT, CDR2 FQNNGV. The V gene end was trimmed by 3 bases and the J gene end by 4 bases; junction bases not matched to a gene: 7. The CDR3 coding sequence is TGTGCCAGCAGCTTTGGGGACAGACGTCCAGATACGCAGTATTTT. This translates into CASSFGDRRPDTQYF.

V and J are TRBV4-3 and TRBJ2-2, with TRBD2 as a possible D gene (5 bases). The ends were cut back, 1 base at V and 5 bases at J, with 8 bases in the middle. From germline, CDR1 is LGHNA and CDR2 YSLEER. There are 14 residues in the CDR3. CDR3 in DNA: TGCGCCAGCAGCCAAGTAGGCGGGACCGGGGAGCTGTTTTTT. It specifies CASSQVGGTGELFF.

The chain joins TRBV28 to TRBJ1-5; D gene ambiguous. The V gene lost 6 bases and the J gene lost 0 bases, with 21 bases spanning the gap. The CDR3 extends over 18 amino acids. Per germline, CDR1 MDHEN and CDR2 SYDVKM. CDR3 loop: CASRPQSGERDSNQPQHF. The DNA of the CDR3 is TGTGCCAGCAGACCCCAATCCGGGGAGAGAGATAGCAATCAGCCCCAGCATTTT.

The chain has TRBV7-2 and TRBJ2-5; TRBD2 matches at 11 bases. V lost 5 bases and J lost 8; bases outside the gene matches: 10. Germline V gene sequence: CDR1 SGHTA, CDR2 FQGNSA. The length of the CDR3 is 15 residues. The CDR3 DNA reads as TGTGCCAGCAGCCCCGGCGGTAGCGGGGGGGTTACCCAGTACTTC. The encoded protein is CASSPGGSGGVTQYF.

This clone appeared a few times. The rearrangement uses TRBV10-3 and TRBJ2-3; TRBD2 agrees at 11 bases. The V gene end was trimmed by 11 bases and the J gene end by 5 bases; junction bases not matched to a gene: 15. Germline loops: CDR1 ENHRY, CDR2 SYGVKD. The CDR3 length is 16 residues. The DNA of the CDR3 is TGTGCCTCTCAGAATTTAGCGGGAGGGCAGGGAGATACGCAGTATTTT. This encodes CASQNLAGGQGDTQYF.

V usage is TRBV19 and J usage is TRBJ1-5; TRBD1 agrees at 9 bases. This CDR3 contains 15 residues. Per germline, CDR1 LNHDA and CDR2 SQIVND (reference sequence). The V and J ends lost 9 bases and 2 bases, in that order; junction bases with no gene match: 8. In nucleotides, the CDR3 is TGTGCCAGCGCTTTGGGACAGGGTGGCAATCAGCCCCAGCATTTT. Amino acids: CASALGQGGNQPQHF.

The chain combines TRBV7-3 with TRBJ2-1; unclear D gene. The CDR3 is 13 amino acids. Deletions cut 5 bases from V and 6 bases from J, with 11 bases between. Germline assignment: CDR1 SGHTA and CDR2 FQGTGA. CDR3 coding DNA: TGTGCCAGCAGCCCAACTACGGCCAATGAGCAGTTCTTC. This codes for CASSPTTANEQFF.

This chain connects TRBV5-1 to TRBJ2-7; D is undetermined. The germline CDR1 and CDR2 sequences are SGHRS and YFSETQ. The CDR3 spans 16 residues. The germline V and J ends were trimmed by 0 bases and 0 bases, with 13 bases remaining between them. The chain's CDR3 is CASSLGPRLSSYEQYF. CDR3 DNA sequence: TGCGCCAGCAGCTTGGGGCCGAGACTGAGCTCCTACGAGCAGTACTTC.

This rearrangement joins TRBV2 to TRBJ1-6, with D perhaps TRBD1 (6 bases). V was clipped by 7 bases and J by 5 bases, with 18 bases between them. Germline V lookup: CDR1 SNHLY, CDR2 FYNNEI. This CDR3 has 16 amino acids. CDR3 amino acids: CASTLSQGLDNSPLHF. CDR3 DNA sequence: TGTGCCAGCACGTTAAGTCAGGGGCTAGATAATTCACCCCTCCACTTT.

The CDR3 spells CASSQDGTGTPKDTQYF. The CDR3 DNA sequence: TGTGCCAGCAGCCAAGATGGGACCGGGACACCCAAGGATACGCAGTATTTT. The chain couples TRBV4-2 to TRBJ2-3; TRBD1 might be the D (6 bases). V lost 0 bases and J 6 bases, leaving 19 bases between the germline ends. The CDR3 runs 17 residues. Per germline, CDR1 LGHNA and CDR2 YNFKEQ.